Reported below is one T cell receptor beta chain. This clone was picked up one time. Its antigen is unknown. Base qualities are missing; no much larger clone stands one base away. The immunoSEQ Assay, a bias-controlled multiplex PCR, was used to amplify TCRbeta CDR3 regions from genomic DNA. Per the source publication's procedure: The number of nucleated cells in each sample was estimated by amplification of reference gene primers within the assay. To quantify the absolute abundance of each unique TCRbeta CDR3 rearrangement, sequence reads were collapsed and filtered. Productive Simpson clonality was computed per sample as the square root of Simpson's diversity index over productive rearrangements. The clones in this table, taken by TCRdb from immuneACCESS, are in-frame only. Not every clone is retained; where verified, under half of the shortfall comes from an unresolved V gene, and the cause of the rest is unknown. V and J calls plus clone size are reproduced from that table; the DNA served to infer D and trimming. The sample contains fewer than 110,000 clones, about 85% of them found a single time. Of the sample, around 3.1% is held by the ten largest clones.

This specimen comes from a study of blood T cell repertoires in COVID-19 (dated by TCRdb to about 2020). In the study overall: Collaborator samples came from the United States, Italy and Spain and covered acute and convalescent phases of COVID-19. Subjects who had been exposed to COVID-19, were actively infected with it, or had recovered from it provided the deeply sampled blood TCRbeta repertoires that made up the dataset. The repertoires were released in a freely available public database intended as a resource for research on the immune response to SARS-CoV-2. Samples came from the ongoing ImmuneRACE study (first 160 participants) plus 1,254 subjects from 6 global collaborators. The prospective study material was composed of cDNA or gDNA derived from T cells, B-cell-depleted T cells, or PBMCs. HLA class I and class II types, where available, came from metadata supplied by the sample provider rather than from assay-based typing. A de-identified subject ID, COVID-19 status, age in years and sex were almost always included in the sample metadata. Beyond this particular receptor, the publication reports: How much clinical and demographic metadata was included differed by source and by participant, and the metadata was provided uncurated.

The collaborating institutions used their own protocols to collect whole blood in K2EDTA tubes. Collaborator samples were shipped for TCRbeta analysis as frozen whole blood, isolated PBMCs, or DNA extracted from either sample type. CDR1 SQVTM and CDR2 ANQGSEA were looked up in the germline V gene. The CDR3, from cysteine to phenylalanine, totals 13 residues. Of the read, only the CDR3 DNA is kept; its 39 bases are in frame from base 1. From V the trimming removes 2 bases and from J it removes 8 bases, while the gene matches leave 7 bases of the junction unaccounted for. The sequenced material came from peripheral blood. The sequence was obtained from a man in his forties or fifties in a cohort sampled during active COVID-19. The chain links TRBV29-1 with TRBJ1-2, and 8 junctional nucleotides match TRBD1. The sequenced DNA: TGCAGCGTTGAAAGGCAGGGGGCGCAGGGCTACACCTTC. This translates into CSVERQGAQGYTF.